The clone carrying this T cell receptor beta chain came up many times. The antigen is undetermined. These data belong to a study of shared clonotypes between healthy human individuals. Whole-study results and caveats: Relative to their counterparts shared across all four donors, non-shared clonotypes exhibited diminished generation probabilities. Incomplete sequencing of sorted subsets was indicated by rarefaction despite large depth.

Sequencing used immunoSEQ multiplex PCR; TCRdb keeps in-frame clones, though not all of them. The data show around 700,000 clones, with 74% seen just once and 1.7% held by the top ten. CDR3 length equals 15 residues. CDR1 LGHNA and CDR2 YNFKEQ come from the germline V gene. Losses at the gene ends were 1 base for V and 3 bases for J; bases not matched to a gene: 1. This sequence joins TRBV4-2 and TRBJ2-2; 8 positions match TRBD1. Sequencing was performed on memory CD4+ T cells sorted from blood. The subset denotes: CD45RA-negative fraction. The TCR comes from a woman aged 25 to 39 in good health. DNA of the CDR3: TGTGCCAGCAGCCAAGTGGACAGGGACACCGGGGAGCTGTTTTTT. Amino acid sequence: CASSQVDRDTGELFF.